These T cell receptor beta chains were read from a single sample in a study of T-cell memory formation after mild COVID-19. Using its own MiXCR run on the 5' RACE reads, TCRdb lists one record per CDR3 protein. The sample includes a few hundred thousand distinct CDR3 sequences, more than 9% of them seen just once. The sequenced material came from PBMCs or a T cell subset sorted from them (not recorded which). The receptors shown here come from a young man who had mild COVID-19 (a few samples of this study predate the infection). Cell type and time point are not known. Each CDR3 is given with its conserved first and last residue. The order of the fields is clone size, J gene, V gene, D gene, CDR3 length, CDR3 DNA, CDR3 protein. D genes are given only for firm matches. Clone size is not always given. Where it is, it says once, few, many or a class for expanded clones.

abundance: many
j_gene: TRBJ2-3
v_gene: TRBV3-1
d_gene: -
len: 13
CDR3nt: TGTGCCAGCAGCTCCGCGGGTCAGGATACGCAGTATTTT
CDR3aa: CASSSAGQDTQYF

abundance: -
j_gene: TRBJ2-7
v_gene: TRBV7-3
d_gene: TRBD1
len: 13
CDR3nt: TGTGCCAGCAGCGTTTCAGGGGGCTACGAGCAGTACTTC
CDR3aa: CASSVSGGYEQYF

abundance: few
j_gene: TRBJ2-5
v_gene: TRBV7-2
d_gene: -
len: 13
CDR3nt: TGTGCCAGCAGCTATTCCCTCCAAGAGACCCAGTACTTC
CDR3aa: CASSYSLQETQYF

abundance: -
j_gene: TRBJ2-7
v_gene: TRBV12-3/TRBV12-4
d_gene: -
len: 14
CDR3nt: TGTGCCAGCAGTCCCCACGCCAGGGAATACGAGCAGTACTTC
CDR3aa: CASSPHAREYEQYF

abundance: many
j_gene: TRBJ2-4
v_gene: TRBV29-1
d_gene: -
len: 14
CDR3nt: TGCAGCGCTGCTGGGGGGCTAGCCAAAAACATTCAGTACTTC
CDR3aa: CSAAGGLAKNIQYF

abundance: few
j_gene: TRBJ1-2
v_gene: TRBV5-6
d_gene: -
len: 13
CDR3nt: TGTGCCAGCAGAACCCCAGGGGACTATGGCTACACCTTC
CDR3aa: CASRTPGDYGYTF

abundance: few
j_gene: TRBJ1-1
v_gene: TRBV6-5
d_gene: TRBD1
len: 15
CDR3nt: TGTGCCAGCAGTTACTCACCAGGGGGTCGGTTAGAAGCTTTCTTT
CDR3aa: CASSYSPGGRLEAFF

abundance: few
j_gene: TRBJ1-5
v_gene: TRBV24-1
d_gene: TRBD1
len: 16
CDR3nt: TGTGCCACCAGTGAACCCGGGACAGGGAACAATCAGCCCCAGCATTTT
CDR3aa: CATSEPGTGNNQPQHF

abundance: few
j_gene: TRBJ1-2
v_gene: TRBV6-6
d_gene: TRBD1
len: 17
CDR3nt: TGTGCCAGCAGTTACAGCCCTCAGGGGGCGGGGAACTATGGCTACACCTTC
CDR3aa: CASSYSPQGAGNYGYTF

abundance: -
j_gene: TRBJ1-2
v_gene: TRBV20-1
d_gene: TRBD1
len: 16
CDR3nt: TGCAGTGCTCCCGAATCAAACAGGGGAGTCAACTATGGCTACACCTTC
CDR3aa: CSAPESNRGVNYGYTF

abundance: -
j_gene: TRBJ2-5
v_gene: TRBV10-3
d_gene: TRBD2
len: 14
CDR3nt: TGTGCCATCAGCCGGACTAGCGGGGGGGAGACCCAGTACTTC
CDR3aa: CAISRTSGGETQYF

abundance: many
j_gene: TRBJ2-3
v_gene: TRBV12-3/TRBV12-4
d_gene: TRBD2
len: 18
CDR3nt: TGTGCCAGCAGTTTAAAGGGGCTAGCGGATACTAGCACAGATACGCAGTATTTT
CDR3aa: CASSLKGLADTSTDTQYF

abundance: -
j_gene: TRBJ2-7
v_gene: TRBV20-1
d_gene: TRBD2
len: 16
CDR3nt: TGCAGTGCTAGAGACCCGCGACTAGCGGGGCCGGGCGAGCAGTACTTC
CDR3aa: CSARDPRLAGPGEQYF

abundance: -
j_gene: TRBJ2-1
v_gene: TRBV28
d_gene: TRBD2
len: 14
CDR3nt: TGTGCCACCTACACTAGCGGGGAGCGCAATGAGCAGTTCTTC
CDR3aa: CATYTSGERNEQFF

abundance: -
j_gene: TRBJ1-1
v_gene: TRBV19
d_gene: TRBD1
len: 13
CDR3nt: TGTGCCAGTAGTCAGGACAGGTCCACTGAAGCTTTCTTT
CDR3aa: CASSQDRSTEAFF

abundance: few
j_gene: TRBJ2-5
v_gene: TRBV7-2
d_gene: -
len: 14
CDR3nt: TGTGCCAGCAGCGCCTGGGGGGCGGGGGAGACCCAGTACTTC
CDR3aa: CASSAWGAGETQYF

abundance: -
j_gene: TRBJ1-1
v_gene: TRBV7-3
d_gene: TRBD1
len: 15
CDR3nt: TGTGCCAGCAGCGCGCGACAGGGGGCTTTGGCTGAAGCTTTCTTT
CDR3aa: CASSARQGALAEAFF

abundance: few
j_gene: TRBJ2-7
v_gene: TRBV4-3
d_gene: TRBD2
len: 13
CDR3nt: TGCGCCAGCAGCCGGAGCGGGGAAGACGAGCAGTACTTC
CDR3aa: CASSRSGEDEQYF

abundance: few
j_gene: TRBJ2-1
v_gene: TRBV28
d_gene: -
len: 14
CDR3nt: TGTGCCAGCAGTGCCCCACCAGGGGTCAATGAGCAGTTCTTC
CDR3aa: CASSAPPGVNEQFF

abundance: -
j_gene: TRBJ2-1
v_gene: TRBV2
d_gene: -
len: 14
CDR3nt: TGTGCCAGCAACGCATGGGGGCTCAAGAATGAGCAGTTCTTC
CDR3aa: CASNAWGLKNEQFF

abundance: -
j_gene: TRBJ2-5
v_gene: TRBV20-1
d_gene: -
len: 12
CDR3nt: TGCAGTGCTCGGAAGGGGGGAGAGACCCAGTACTTC
CDR3aa: CSARKGGETQYF

abundance: few
j_gene: TRBJ2-5
v_gene: TRBV5-1
d_gene: -
len: 11
CDR3nt: TGCGCCAGCAGCTTTGATCAGACCCAGTACTTC
CDR3aa: CASSFDQTQYF

abundance: few
j_gene: TRBJ2-3
v_gene: TRBV15
d_gene: -
len: 14
CDR3nt: TGTGCCACCAGCAGAGATATCGCCGGGGATACGCAGTATTTT
CDR3aa: CATSRDIAGDTQYF

abundance: -
j_gene: TRBJ2-2
v_gene: TRBV11-2
d_gene: -
len: 14
CDR3nt: TGTGCCAGCAGCAAAGGGGTGAACACCGGGGAGCTGTTTTTT
CDR3aa: CASSKGVNTGELFF

abundance: few
j_gene: TRBJ2-1
v_gene: TRBV6-1
d_gene: -
len: 13
CDR3nt: TGTGCCAGCAGTCTCAGGACTTACAATGAGCAGTTCTTC
CDR3aa: CASSLRTYNEQFF

abundance: -
j_gene: TRBJ1-5
v_gene: TRBV20-1
d_gene: TRBD1
len: 17
CDR3nt: TGCAGTGCTAGTATAGGGACAGGGGTATATAGCAATCAGCCCCAGCATTTT
CDR3aa: CSASIGTGVYSNQPQHF

abundance: -
j_gene: TRBJ2-4
v_gene: TRBV6-5
d_gene: TRBD1
len: 16
CDR3nt: TGTGCCAGCAGAGCCTTGTCAGGGGGACGATGGAACATTCAGTACTTC
CDR3aa: CASRALSGGRWNIQYF

abundance: few
j_gene: TRBJ1-6
v_gene: TRBV11-2
d_gene: -
len: 15
CDR3nt: TGTGCCAGCGTTTCCAAGGGTCAGCATAATTCACCCCTCCACTTT
CDR3aa: CASVSKGQHNSPLHF

abundance: -
j_gene: TRBJ2-3
v_gene: TRBV20-1
d_gene: TRBD2
len: 15
CDR3nt: TGCAGTGCTAGTGGGACTAGCGGGAACACAGATACGCAGTATTTT
CDR3aa: CSASGTSGNTDTQYF